This TCR beta chain comes out of a study of OX40 agonist ivuxolimab in advanced cancers. Turning to the study itself: With ivuxolimab, an agonistic anti-OX40 (CD134) antibody, patients were treated. Eligibility rules accepted prior anti-PD-1, anti-PD-L1 or anti-CTLA-4 therapy, and over 35% had some.

The V gene's germline CDR1 is SEHNR and CDR2 FQNEAQ (reference sequence). This CDR3 comprises 15 residues. Germline trimming cut 7 bases from V and 3 bases from J; bases unmatched to any gene: 9. Patients were ruled out by autoimmune disease history or systemic immunosuppression. Repertoires were generated with immunoSEQ multiplex PCR, while TCRdb's copy carries only in-frame clones and drops some. Here the sample spans some 29,000 clones, nearly 95% being singletons. This TCR came from an adult with an advanced solid tumor such as melanoma, head and neck, liver or kidney cancer. The sample in question was CD4+ or CD8+ T cells sorted from blood, obtained in a trial of the OX40 agonist ivuxolimab. The chain recombines TRBV7-9 with TRBJ1-2; 9 nucleotides line up with TRBD1. The CDR3 sequence is CASKRTGEFHYGYTF. The CDR3 coding sequence is TGTGCCAGCAAGAGGACAGGGGAATTCCACTATGGCTACACCTTC.